This T cell receptor (beta chain) was identified in a study of CD8 T cells in Susac syndrome. Study conclusions and caveats: That the number of individuals in its TCR sequencing and HLA analysis was relatively small was acknowledged by the study.

Trimming took 2 bases from V and 4 from J, leaving 7 bases between them. Germline V lookup: CDR1 MNHEY, CDR2 SVGAGI. This CDR3 is built from 13 residues. Roughly 0.5 to 1 ug RNA was reverse transcribed with random hexamers. MiXCR, applied by TCRdb to the immunoSEQ multiplex PCR reads, yields one record per CDR3 protein. The top ten hold 0.55% to 0.7% of the sample, which has some 65,000 distinct CDR3 sequences, approximately 94% seen once. A note on this clonotype: No antigen is known for it.

The multiple sclerosis control group was made up of treatment-naive patients with stable or active relapsing-remitting disease. The chain uses TRBV6-5 and TRBJ2-3; the D is unclear. This TCR was sampled from a human donor with multiple sclerosis. Material for sequencing was CD8+ T cells from PBMCs. The CDR3 is CASSYGRSDTQYF. The DNA for the CDR3 is TGTGCCAGCAGTTACGGGCGGTCAGATACGCAGTATTTT.